One and the same sample provided the 13 T cell receptor beta chains below, sequenced in a study of cytomegalovirus exposure and HLA in healthy donors. Primers included in the PCR were 60 Vbeta and 13 Jbeta primers. Clones were read by immunoSEQ multiplex PCR, and TCRdb kept only the in-frame ones, dropping some. Here the sample table reports about 120,000 clones. Sequencing used PBMCs. All receptors come from a middle-aged woman in good health and CMV-seropositive.

On this clone itself: Other nucleotide sequences from this sample produce the same CDR3. The chain joins TRBV6-5 to TRBJ2-7, with 9 bases identical to TRBD1. The CDR3 totals 14 residues. Germline V lookup: CDR1 MNHEY, CDR2 SVGAGI. The V and J ends lost 5 bases and 4 bases, in that order; junction bases with no gene match: 6. The CDR3 loop reads CASSPGQGIYEQYF. The CDR3 nucleotides are TGTGCCAGCAGTCCCGGACAGGGGATTTACGAGCAGTACTTC.

The chain is built from TRBV5-1 and TRBJ2-1, with TRBD2 identical over 7 bases. The CDR3 contains 16 residues. The germline CDR1 and CDR2 sequences are SGHRS and YFSETQ. V was clipped by 7 bases and J by 0 bases; unmatched bases: 10. The CDR3 DNA reads TGCGCCAGCTTCCGGGCGGGGGAAAGCTCCTACAATGAGCAGTTCTTC. Its protein is CASFRAGESSYNEQFF.

This chain uses TRBV28 with TRBJ2-7; TRBD1 might be the D (5 bases). The germline gives CDR1 MDHEN, CDR2 SYDVKM. Trimming stripped 5 bases from V and 6 bases from J, with 20 bases between. This CDR3 comprises 15 residues. The CDR3 region has the DNA TGTGCCAGCAGTCCATACAACTTTGCCCAGGGCGAGCAGTACTTC. Encoded protein: CASSPYNFAQGEQYF.

This sequence joins TRBV28 and TRBJ2-1; a possible D gene is TRBD2 (5 bases). Germline V lookup: CDR1 MDHEN, CDR2 SYDVKM. The CDR3 sequence is 14 residues long. V was cut by 7 bases and J by 0 bases, with 10 bases left in between. The CDR3 reads CASKGSDSYNEQFF. DNA for the CDR3: TGTGCCAGCAAAGGGAGCGACTCCTACAATGAGCAGTTCTTC. Full variable domain (remainder filled in from reference TRBV28 and TRBJ2-1): DVKVTQSSRYLVKRTGEKVFLECVQDMDHENMFWYRQDPGLGLRLIYFSYDVKMKEKGDIPEGYSVSREKKERFSLILESASTNQTSMYLCASKGSDSYNEQFFGPGTRLTVL.

DNA of the CDR3: TGTGCCATCAGTGAGTCCCAATTGAGCGGGGTTCAGTACTTC. It specifies CAISESQLSGVQYF. This chain joins TRBV10-3 and TRBJ2-5; 7 bases are a match to TRBD2. V lost 0 bases, J lost 11 bases, and 9 bases stayed unmatched. Germline V gene sequence: CDR1 ENHRY, CDR2 SYGVKD. This CDR3 is built from 14 residues.

The CDR3 coding sequence is TGCAGCGTTATGGTACTAGCGGAGACCCAGTACTTC. Translation gives CSVMVLAETQYF. The V call is TRBV29-1, the J call TRBJ2-5; 7 bases are shared with TRBD2. The germline gives CDR1 SQVTM, CDR2 ANQGSEA. V lost 5 bases to trimming and J lost 5 bases; unmatched junction nucleotides: 5. CDR3 length equals 12 residues.

The chain joins TRBV20-1 to TRBJ2-1; tentatively, D is TRBD2 (6 bases). Trimming left V 5 bases short and J 9 bases short, with 8 bases between. CDR3 size: 10 residues. Germline assignment: CDR1 DFQATT and CDR2 SNEGSKA (reference sequence). DNA for the CDR3: TGCAGTGCTCAGGGAGGTGAGCAGTTCTTC. This encodes CSAQGGEQFF.

This rearrangement joins TRBV19 to TRBJ2-1, with TRBD2 as a possible D gene (6 bases). The CDR3 has 13 residues. V dropped 7 bases and J dropped 6 bases, with 13 bases sitting between them. In germline, CDR1 is LNHDA, CDR2 SQIVND (reference sequence). The CDR3 DNA reads TGTGCCAGTAACGTCGGGAGACTCAATGAGCAGTTCTTC. It translates to CASNVGRLNEQFF.

The chain employs TRBV5-4 and TRBJ2-7; TRBD1 matches at 7 bases. The CDR3 loop spans 13 amino acids. Per germline, CDR1 SGHNT and CDR2 YYREEE (reference sequence). The junction had 5 bases not matched to a gene; V was cut back by 4 bases and J by 4 bases. This CDR3 reads CASSVDRRYEQYF. The CDR3 DNA sequence: TGTGCCAGCAGCGTGGACAGGCGTTACGAGCAGTACTTC.

This chain uses TRBV7-8 with TRBJ1-4, with 7 bases that match TRBD1. The CDR3 loop spans 16 amino acids. CDR1 and CDR2 (germline): SGHVS, FQNEAQ. V shed 2 bases, J shed 8 bases, and the junction held 11 bases outside the gene matches. CDR3 amino acids: CASSLWKGQGGEKLFF. CDR3 nucleotide sequence: TGTGCCAGCAGCTTATGGAAGGGTCAGGGGGGAGAAAAACTGTTTTTT. Variable domain in full (rest from reference TRBV7-8 and TRBJ1-4): GAGVSQSPRYKVAKRGQDVALRCDPISGHVSLFWYQQALGQGPEFLTYFQNEAQLDKSGLPSDRFFAERPEGSVSTLKIQRTQQEDSAVYLCASSLWKGQGGEKLFFGSGTQLSVL.

The chain carries TRBV7-9 and TRBJ2-5, with 7 bases fitting TRBD1. Germline CDR1 is SEHNR and CDR2 is FQNEAQ (reference sequence). V was clipped by 5 bases and J by 0 bases; unmatched bases: 12. The CDR3 consists of 17 residues. CDR3 nucleotide sequence: TGTGCCAGCAGCGCGACCCGGGACAGATCGTACCAAGAGACCCAGTACTTC. Its translation is CASSATRDRSYQETQYF.

The chain links TRBV7-8 to TRBJ2-1; 11 bases align to TRBD2. Trimming removed 2 bases from V and 5 bases from J; junction bases left unmatched: 5. Per germline, CDR1 SGHVS and CDR2 FQNEAQ. CDR3 size: 16 residues. This CDR3 reads CASSLIAGGPNNEQFF. The CDR3 DNA follows: TGTGCCAGCAGCTTAATAGCGGGAGGGCCCAACAATGAGCAGTTCTTC.

The rearrangement uses TRBV5-1 and TRBJ2-5; 11 bases map to TRBD2. The ends lost 3 bases at V and 5 bases at J; junction bases unmatched: 9. Per germline, CDR1 SGHRS and CDR2 YFSETQ. CDR3 length: 16 residues. The CDR3 region is CASSSLAGGPSETQYF. CDR3 DNA sequence: TGCGCCAGCAGCTCCTTAGCGGGAGGGCCTTCGGAGACCCAGTACTTC.